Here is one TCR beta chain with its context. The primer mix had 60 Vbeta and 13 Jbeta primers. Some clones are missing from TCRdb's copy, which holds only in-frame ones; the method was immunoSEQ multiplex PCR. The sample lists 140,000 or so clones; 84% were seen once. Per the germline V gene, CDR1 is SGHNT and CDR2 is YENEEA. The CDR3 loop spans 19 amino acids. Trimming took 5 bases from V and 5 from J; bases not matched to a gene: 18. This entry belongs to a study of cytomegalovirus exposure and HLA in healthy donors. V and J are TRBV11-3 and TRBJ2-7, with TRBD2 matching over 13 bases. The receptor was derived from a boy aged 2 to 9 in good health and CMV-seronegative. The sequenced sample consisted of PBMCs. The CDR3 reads CASSSSRGLAGKSGNEQYF. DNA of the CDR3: TGTGCCAGCAGCAGCAGTCGGGGACTAGCGGGAAAATCGGGGAACGAGCAGTACTTC.